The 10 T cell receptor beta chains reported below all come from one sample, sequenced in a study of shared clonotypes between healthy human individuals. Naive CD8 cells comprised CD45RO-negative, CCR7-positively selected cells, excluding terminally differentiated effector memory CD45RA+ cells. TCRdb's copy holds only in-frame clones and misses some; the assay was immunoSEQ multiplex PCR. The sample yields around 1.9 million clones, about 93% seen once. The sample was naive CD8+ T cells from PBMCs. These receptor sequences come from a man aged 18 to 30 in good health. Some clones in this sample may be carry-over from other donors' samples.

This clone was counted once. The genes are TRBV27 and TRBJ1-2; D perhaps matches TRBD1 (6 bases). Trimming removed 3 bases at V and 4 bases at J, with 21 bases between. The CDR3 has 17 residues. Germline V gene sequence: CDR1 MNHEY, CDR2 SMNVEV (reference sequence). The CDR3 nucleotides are TGTGCCAGCAGTTTCGGCGCTAGGGGGGCGCTGGGCTATGGCTACACCTTC. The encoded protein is CASSFGARGALGYGYTF.

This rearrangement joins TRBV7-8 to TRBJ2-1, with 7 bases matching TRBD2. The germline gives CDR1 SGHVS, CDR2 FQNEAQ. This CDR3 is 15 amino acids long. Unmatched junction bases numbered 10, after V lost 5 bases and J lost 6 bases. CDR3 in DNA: TGTGCCAGCAGCCCACTAAGCGGGATCCCCAATGAGCAGTTCTTC. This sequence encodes CASSPLSGIPNEQFF. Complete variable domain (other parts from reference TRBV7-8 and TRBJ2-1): GAGVSQSPRYKVAKRGQDVALRCDPISGHVSLFWYQQALGQGPEFLTYFQNEAQLDKSGLPSDRFFAERPEGSVSTLKIQRTQQEDSAVYLCASSPLSGIPNEQFFGPGTRLTVL.

The CDR3 DNA follows: TGTGCCATCAGTGAGTCGAGGGTCTCGGGGGCTCTCTACGAGCAGTACTTC. Amino acid sequence: CAISESRVSGALYEQYF. V and J are TRBV10-3 and TRBJ2-7, with D perhaps assigned TRBD1 or TRBD2 (6 bases each). With 0 bases removed from V and 3 bases from J, the gap between germline ends came to 18 bases. In germline, CDR1 is ENHRY, CDR2 SYGVKD. CDR3 size: 17 residues.

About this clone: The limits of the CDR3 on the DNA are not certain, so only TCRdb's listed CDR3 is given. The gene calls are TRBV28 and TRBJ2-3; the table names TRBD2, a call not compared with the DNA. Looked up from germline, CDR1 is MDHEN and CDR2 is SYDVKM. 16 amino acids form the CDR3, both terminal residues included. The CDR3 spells CASSSSREGRSDTQYF.

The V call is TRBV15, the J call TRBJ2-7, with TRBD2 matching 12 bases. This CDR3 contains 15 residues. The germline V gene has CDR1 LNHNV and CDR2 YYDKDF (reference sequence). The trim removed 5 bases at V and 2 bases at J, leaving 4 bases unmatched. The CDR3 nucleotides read TGTGCCACCAGCGACGGACTAGCGGGAACCTACGAGCAGTACTTC. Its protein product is CATSDGLAGTYEQYF.

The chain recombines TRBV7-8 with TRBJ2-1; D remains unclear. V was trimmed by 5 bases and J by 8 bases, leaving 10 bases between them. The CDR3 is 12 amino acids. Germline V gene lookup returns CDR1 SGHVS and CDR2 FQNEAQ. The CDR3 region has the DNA TGTGCCAGCAGCCTAGGGTCCCATGAGCAGTTCTTC. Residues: CASSLGSHEQFF.

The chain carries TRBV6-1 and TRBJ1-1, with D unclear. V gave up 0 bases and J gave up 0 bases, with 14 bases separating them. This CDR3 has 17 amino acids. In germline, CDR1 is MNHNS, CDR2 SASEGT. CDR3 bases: TGTGCCAGCAGTGAAGCCGAACGGAAACTCATGAACACTGAAGCTTTCTTT. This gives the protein CASSEAERKLMNTEAFF.

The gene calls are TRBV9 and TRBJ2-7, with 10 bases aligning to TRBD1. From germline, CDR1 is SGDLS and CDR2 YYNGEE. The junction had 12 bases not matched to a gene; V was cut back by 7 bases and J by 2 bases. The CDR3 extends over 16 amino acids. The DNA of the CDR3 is TGTGCCAGCGGATTCAGGGGACAGGGGTTGCCCTACGAGCAGTACTTC. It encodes CASGFRGQGLPYEQYF.

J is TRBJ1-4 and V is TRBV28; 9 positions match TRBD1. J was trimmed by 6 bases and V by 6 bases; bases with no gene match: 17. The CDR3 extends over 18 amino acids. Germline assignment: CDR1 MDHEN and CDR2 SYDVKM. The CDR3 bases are TGTGCCAGCAGCTCTGCCCGATATGACAGGGGGACGTATGAAAAACTGTTTTTT. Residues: CASSSARYDRGTYEKLFF.

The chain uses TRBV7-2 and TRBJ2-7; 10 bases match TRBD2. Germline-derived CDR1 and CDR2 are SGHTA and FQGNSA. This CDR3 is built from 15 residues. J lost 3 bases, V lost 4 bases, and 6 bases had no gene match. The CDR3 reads CASSWTSGKLYEQYF. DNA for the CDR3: TGTGCCAGCAGCTGGACTAGCGGAAAACTCTACGAGCAGTACTTC. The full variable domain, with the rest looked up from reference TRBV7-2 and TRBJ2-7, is GAGVSQSPSNKVTEKGKDVELRCDPISGHTALYWYRQSLGQGLEFLIYFQGNSAPDKSGLPSDRFSAERTGGSVSTLTIQRTQQEDSAVYLCASSWTSGKLYEQYFGPGTRLTVT.